The source of this TCR beta chain is a study of T-cell memory formation after mild COVID-19. About the study: Each donor largely had its own TCR clusters.

This CDR3 is 14 amino acids long. Germline trimming cut 6 bases from V and 6 bases from J; bases unmatched to any gene: 6. This clonotype was counted ten times or more. Its antigen is still unknown. Overall study results and limits: Memory sampled before infection contained some responding clones, suggesting cross-reactive memory joined. Among CD4+ contracting clones, most were CM and EM, and CD8+ ones EMRA.

MiXCR, run by TCRdb on the 5' RACE reads, gives a single entry per CDR3 protein. The table records 360,000 or so distinct CDR3 sequences, around 30% of them present only once. The sample comprised PBMCs or a T cell subset sorted from them (not recorded which). The sequence was collected from an adult woman who had mild COVID-19 (a few samples of this study predate the infection). Cell type and time point are not known. J is TRBJ2-7 and V is TRBV12-3 or TRBV12-4, with TRBD2 matching 12 bases. CDR3 bases: TGTGCCAGCAGCCTAGCGGGAGGGATGGGCGAGCAGTACTTC. This gives the protein CASSLAGGMGEQYF.